This TCR beta chain derives from a study of blood T cell repertoires in COVID-19. Study-level information: The study drew acute and convalescent COVID-19 samples from the United States, Italy and Spain. Sample material is recorded as cDNA or gDNA derived from T cells, B-cell-depleted T cells, or PBMCs.

The CDR3 totals 16 residues. Germline values: CDR1 WNHNN, CDR2 SYGVQD (reference sequence). The V gene end was trimmed by 6 bases and the J gene end by 7 bases; junction bases not matched to a gene: 13. As originally analysed: From reference gene primer amplification, estimates of nucleated cell counts were derived. Sequencing used immunoSEQ multiplex PCR; TCRdb keeps in-frame clones, though not all of them. Clonal size and the V and J genes are those of that table, whereas D and trimming came from the DNA. This sample carries under 60,000 clones, 90% of them seen once, and the ten largest clones take 3.9%.

The source of this sequence is a man aged 45 to 65 with acute or convalescent COVID-19. Material: peripheral blood. V and J are TRBV10-1 and TRBJ2-1; 9 bases map to TRBD1. This CDR3 is CASSVEPGQGCNEQFF. DNA for the CDR3: TGCGCCAGCAGCGTAGAACCGGGACAGGGATGTAATGAGCAGTTCTTC.